The next 2 T cell receptor beta chains were all read from a single sample in a study of OX40 agonist ivuxolimab in advanced cancers. Clones were read by immunoSEQ multiplex PCR, and TCRdb kept only the in-frame ones, dropping some. The repertoire holds some 40,000 clones, with 89% as singletons. Sequenced here: CD4+ or CD8+ T cells sorted from blood, sampled in a trial of the OX40 agonist ivuxolimab. The receptors originated from an adult with an advanced solid tumor such as melanoma, head and neck, liver or kidney cancer.

The chain combines TRBV6-1 with TRBJ2-7; D is tentatively TRBD1 or TRBD2 (5 bases each). The germline V gene has CDR1 MNHNS and CDR2 SASEGT. The CDR3 contains 14 residues. V shed 6 bases and J shed 4 bases, with 16 bases lying between them. The CDR3 region is CASRWDGTTYEQYF. As DNA, the CDR3 is TGTGCCAGCAGATGGGACGGTACAACGTACGAGCAGTACTTC.

The rearrangement links TRBV5-6 to TRBJ2-2; D not certain. V lost 2 bases and J 4 bases, leaving 6 bases between the germline ends. Germline V CDR1 and CDR2: SGHDT, YYEEEE. The CDR3 contains 13 residues. The DNA of the CDR3 is TGTGCCAGCAGCTTAAGGCCCACCGGGGAGCTGTTTTTT. It codes for CASSLRPTGELFF.